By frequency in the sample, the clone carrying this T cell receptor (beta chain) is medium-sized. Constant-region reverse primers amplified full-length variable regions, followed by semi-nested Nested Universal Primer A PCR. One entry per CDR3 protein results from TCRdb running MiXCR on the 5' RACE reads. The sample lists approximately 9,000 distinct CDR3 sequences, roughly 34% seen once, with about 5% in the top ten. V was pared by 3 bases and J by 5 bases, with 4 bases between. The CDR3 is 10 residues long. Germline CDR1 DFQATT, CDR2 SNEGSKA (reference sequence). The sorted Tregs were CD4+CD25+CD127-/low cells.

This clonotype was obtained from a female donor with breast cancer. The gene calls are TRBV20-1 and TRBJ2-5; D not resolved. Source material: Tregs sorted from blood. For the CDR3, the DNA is TGCAGTGCTAGTAGTGAGACCCAGTACTTC. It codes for CSASSETQYF.